This T cell receptor beta chain was captured by sequencing in a study of blood T cell repertoires in COVID-19. Across the study: The samples span acute and convalescent COVID-19 from the United States, Italy and Spain. The analysed material was cDNA or gDNA that came from T cells, B-cell-depleted T cells, or PBMCs.

In the original workflow: Scientists estimated how many nucleated cells there were by amplifying reference gene primers. Data came from immunoSEQ multiplex PCR; TCRdb stores just in-frame clones and leaves some out. V, J and clone size are those of that table, while D and trimming were read from the DNA. The sample lists 84,000 or so clones, nearly 90% occurring once. Germline-derived CDR1 and CDR2 are SGDLS and YYNGEE. CDR3 length: 13 amino acids. The V and J ends lost 0 bases and 5 bases respectively, with 7 bases between them. The receptor was derived from a man aged 65 to 79 with acute or convalescent COVID-19. Sequenced material: peripheral blood. This chain connects TRBV9 to TRBJ2-3, with D perhaps matching TRBD2 (5 bases). CDR3 DNA: TGTGCCAGCAGCGTAGACGCGGGAGATACGCAGTATTTT. It translates to CASSVDAGDTQYF. The entire variable domain, with the rest obtained from reference TRBV9 and TRBJ2-3, is as follows: DSGVTQTPKHLITATGQRVTLRCSPRSGDLSVYWYQQSLDQGLQFLIQYYNGEERAKGNILERFSAQQFPDLHSELNLSSLELGDSALYFCASSVDAGDTQYFGPGTRLTVL.